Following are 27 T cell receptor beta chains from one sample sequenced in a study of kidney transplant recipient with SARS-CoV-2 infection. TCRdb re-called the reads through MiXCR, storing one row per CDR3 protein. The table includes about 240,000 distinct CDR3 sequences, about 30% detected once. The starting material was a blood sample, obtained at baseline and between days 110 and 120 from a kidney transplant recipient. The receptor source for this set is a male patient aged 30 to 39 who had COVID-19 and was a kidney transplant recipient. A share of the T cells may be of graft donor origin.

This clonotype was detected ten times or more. The CDR3 reads CASSQESGVNTEAFF. The CDR3 DNA is TGTGCCAGCAGCCAAGAGTCAGGGGTGAACACTGAAGCTTTCTTT. The genes are TRBV3-1 and TRBJ1-1, with TRBD1 as a possible D gene (6 bases). V was clipped by 0 bases and J by 0 bases, with 8 bases between them. The CDR3 runs 15 residues. CDR1 and CDR2 (germline): LGHDT, YNNKEL (reference sequence).

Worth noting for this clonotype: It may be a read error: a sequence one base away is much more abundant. The CDR3 DNA is TGTGCCAACTCACCACAGGGTGCTAACTATGGCTACACCTTC. Protein sequence: CANSPQGANYGYTF. This rearrangement joins TRBV18 to TRBJ1-2; possible D gene TRBD1, 6 bases. The CDR3 covers 14 residues. CDR1 is KGHSH, CDR2 LQKENI, per germline.

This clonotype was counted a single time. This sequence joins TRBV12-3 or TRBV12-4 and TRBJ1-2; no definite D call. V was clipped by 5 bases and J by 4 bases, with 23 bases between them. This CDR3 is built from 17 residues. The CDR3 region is CASSIRTTAGKTYGYTF. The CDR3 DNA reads TGTGCCAGCAGTATAAGAACCACAGCAGGAAAGACCTATGGCTACACCTTC.

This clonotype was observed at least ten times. Here the CDR3 reads CASTASFGNEQFF. CDR3 DNA: TGCGCCAGCACCGCAAGCTTCGGCAATGAGCAGTTCTTC. This chain links TRBV5-1 with TRBJ2-1; D ambiguous. The CDR3 loop spans 13 amino acids. Germline loops: CDR1 SGHRS, CDR2 YFSETQ. Trimming took 6 bases from V and 6 from J, leaving 13 bases between them.

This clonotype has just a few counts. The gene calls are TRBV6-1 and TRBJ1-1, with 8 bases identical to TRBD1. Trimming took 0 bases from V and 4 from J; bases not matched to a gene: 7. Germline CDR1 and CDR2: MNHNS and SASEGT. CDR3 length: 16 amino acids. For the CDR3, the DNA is TGTGCCAGCAGTGAAGCCGGCAGGGGGCAAGGCACTGAAGCTTTCTTT. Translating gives CASSEAGRGQGTEAFF.

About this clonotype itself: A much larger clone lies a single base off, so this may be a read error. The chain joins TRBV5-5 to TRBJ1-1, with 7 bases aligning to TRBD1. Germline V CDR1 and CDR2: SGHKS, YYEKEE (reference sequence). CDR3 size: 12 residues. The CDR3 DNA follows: TGTACCAGCAGCACAGACAGGGATCGGGCTTTCTTT. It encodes CTSSTDRDRAFF. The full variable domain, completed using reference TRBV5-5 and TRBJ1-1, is DAGVTQSPTHLIKTRGQQVTLRCSPISGHKSVSWYQQVLGQGPQFIFQYYEKEERGRGNFPDRFSARQFPNYSSELNVNALLLGDSALYLCTSSTDRDRAFFGQGTRLTVV.

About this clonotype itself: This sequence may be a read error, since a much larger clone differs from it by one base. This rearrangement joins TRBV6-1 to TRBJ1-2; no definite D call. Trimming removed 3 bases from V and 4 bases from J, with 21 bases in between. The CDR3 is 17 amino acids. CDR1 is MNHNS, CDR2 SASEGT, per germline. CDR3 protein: CASSDLLERRKTYGYTF. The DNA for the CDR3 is TGTGCCAGCAGTGATTTGTTGGAACGTAGAAAGACCTATGGCTACACCTTC.

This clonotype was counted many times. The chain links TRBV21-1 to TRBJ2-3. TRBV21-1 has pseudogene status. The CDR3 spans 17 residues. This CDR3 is CASRAIVATVMQDTQYF. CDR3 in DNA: TGTGCCAGCAGAGCAATCGTAGCTACAGTCATGCAAGATACGCAGTATTTT.

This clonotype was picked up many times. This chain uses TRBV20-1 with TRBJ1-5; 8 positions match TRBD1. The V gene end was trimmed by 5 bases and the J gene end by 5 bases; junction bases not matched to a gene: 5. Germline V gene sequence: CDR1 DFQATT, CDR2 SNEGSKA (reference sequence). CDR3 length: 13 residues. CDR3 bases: TGCAGTGCTGACAGGGGATCGGATCAGCCCCAGCATTTT. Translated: CSADRGSDQPQHF.

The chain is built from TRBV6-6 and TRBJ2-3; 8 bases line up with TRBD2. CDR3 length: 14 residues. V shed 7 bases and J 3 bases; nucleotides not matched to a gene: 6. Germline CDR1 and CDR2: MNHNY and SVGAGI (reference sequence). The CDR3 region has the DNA TGTGCCAGCAAAGCGGGAGTAGGTACAGATACGCAGTATTTT. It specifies CASKAGVGTDTQYF.

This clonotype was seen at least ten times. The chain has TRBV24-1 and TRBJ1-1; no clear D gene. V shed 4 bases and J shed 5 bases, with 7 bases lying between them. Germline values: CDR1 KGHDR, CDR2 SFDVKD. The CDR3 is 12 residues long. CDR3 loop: CATSDHRTEAFF. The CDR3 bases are TGTGCCACCAGTGACCATCGGACTGAAGCTTTCTTT.

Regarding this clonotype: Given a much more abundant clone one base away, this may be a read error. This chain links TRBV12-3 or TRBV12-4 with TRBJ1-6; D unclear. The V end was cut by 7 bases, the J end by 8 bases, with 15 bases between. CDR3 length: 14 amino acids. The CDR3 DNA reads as TGTGCCAGCAAAAGCGACATTACCGATTCACCCCTCCACTTT. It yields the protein CASKSDITDSPLHF.

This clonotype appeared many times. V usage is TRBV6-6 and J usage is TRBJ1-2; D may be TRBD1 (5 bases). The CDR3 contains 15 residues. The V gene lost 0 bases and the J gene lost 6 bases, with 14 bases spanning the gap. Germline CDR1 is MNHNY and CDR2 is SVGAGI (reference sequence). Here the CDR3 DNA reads TGTGCCAGCAGTTACTCGACGGGGGGGTTAAATGGCTACACCTTC. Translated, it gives CASSYSTGGLNGYTF.

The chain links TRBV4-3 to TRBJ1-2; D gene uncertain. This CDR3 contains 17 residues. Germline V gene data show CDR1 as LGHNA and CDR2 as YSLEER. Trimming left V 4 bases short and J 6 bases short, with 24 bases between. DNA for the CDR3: TGCGCCAGCAGCCGAGAGGTAGGGCGTCGAAAGACCCATGGCTACACCTTC. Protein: CASSREVGRRKTHGYTF.

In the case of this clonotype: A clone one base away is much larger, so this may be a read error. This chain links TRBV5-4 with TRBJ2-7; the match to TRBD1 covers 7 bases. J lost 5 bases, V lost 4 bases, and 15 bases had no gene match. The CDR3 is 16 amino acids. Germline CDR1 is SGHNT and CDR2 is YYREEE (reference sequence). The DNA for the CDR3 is TGTGCCAGCAGCCAAACAGCAACACTAGACAGGGACGAGCAGTACTTC. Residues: CASSQTATLDRDEQYF.

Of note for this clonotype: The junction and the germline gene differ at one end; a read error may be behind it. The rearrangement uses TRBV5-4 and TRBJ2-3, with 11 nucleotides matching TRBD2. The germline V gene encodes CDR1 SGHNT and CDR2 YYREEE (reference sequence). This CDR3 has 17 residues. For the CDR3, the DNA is TGTGCCAGCAGTTTGGGGCTTAGCGGGGGGGACGGAGATACGCAGTATTTT. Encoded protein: CASSLGLSGGDGDTQYF.

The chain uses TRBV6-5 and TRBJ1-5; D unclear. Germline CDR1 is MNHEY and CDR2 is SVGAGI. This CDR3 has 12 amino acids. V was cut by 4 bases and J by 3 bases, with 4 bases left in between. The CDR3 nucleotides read TGTGCCAGCAGTTCACCCAATCAGCCCCAGCATTTT. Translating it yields CASSSPNQPQHF.

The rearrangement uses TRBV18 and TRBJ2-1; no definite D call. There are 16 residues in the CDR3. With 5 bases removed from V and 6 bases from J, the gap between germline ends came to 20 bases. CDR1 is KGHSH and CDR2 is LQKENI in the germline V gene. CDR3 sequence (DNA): TGTGCCAGCTCATCCGCTTCAGGAGTAGCCTGCAATGAGCAGTTCTTC. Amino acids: CASSSASGVACNEQFF.

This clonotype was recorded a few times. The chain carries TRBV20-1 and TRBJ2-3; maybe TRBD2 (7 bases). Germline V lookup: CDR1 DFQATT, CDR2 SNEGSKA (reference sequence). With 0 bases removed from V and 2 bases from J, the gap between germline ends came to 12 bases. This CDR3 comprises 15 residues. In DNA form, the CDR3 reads TGCAGTGCTAGAGATGGGAGGGGGGTCACAGATACGCAGTATTTT. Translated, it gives CSARDGRGVTDTQYF.

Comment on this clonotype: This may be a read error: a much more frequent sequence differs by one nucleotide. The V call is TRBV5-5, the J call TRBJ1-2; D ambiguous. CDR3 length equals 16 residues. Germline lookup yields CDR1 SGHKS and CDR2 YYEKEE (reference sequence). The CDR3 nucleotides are TGTTCCAGCGCGAGTACTGTCTCGCGAAAGACCTATGGCTACACCTTC. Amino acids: CSSASTVSRKTYGYTF.

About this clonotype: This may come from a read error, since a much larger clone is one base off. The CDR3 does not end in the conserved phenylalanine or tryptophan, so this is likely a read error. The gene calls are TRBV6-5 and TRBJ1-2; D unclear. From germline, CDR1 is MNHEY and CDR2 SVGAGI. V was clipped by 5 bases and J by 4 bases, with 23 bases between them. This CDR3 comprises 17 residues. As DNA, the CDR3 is TGTGCCAGCAGTGATACTCAGGAATGTAGAAAGACCTATGGCTACACCGTC. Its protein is CASSDTQECRKTYGYTV.

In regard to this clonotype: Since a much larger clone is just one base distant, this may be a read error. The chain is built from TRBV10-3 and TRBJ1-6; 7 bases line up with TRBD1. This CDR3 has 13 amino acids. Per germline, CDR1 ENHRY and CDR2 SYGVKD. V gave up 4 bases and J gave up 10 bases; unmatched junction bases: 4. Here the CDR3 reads CAISGQGRSPLHF. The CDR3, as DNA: TGTGCCATCAGTGGACAGGGACGGTCACCCCTCCACTTT.

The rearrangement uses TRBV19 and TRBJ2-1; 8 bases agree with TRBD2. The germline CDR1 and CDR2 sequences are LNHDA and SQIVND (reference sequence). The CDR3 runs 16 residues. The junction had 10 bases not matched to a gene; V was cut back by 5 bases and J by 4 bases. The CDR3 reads CASSVRAGGGYNEQFF. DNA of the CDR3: TGTGCCAGTAGTGTTAGGGCGGGAGGAGGTTACAATGAGCAGTTCTTC.

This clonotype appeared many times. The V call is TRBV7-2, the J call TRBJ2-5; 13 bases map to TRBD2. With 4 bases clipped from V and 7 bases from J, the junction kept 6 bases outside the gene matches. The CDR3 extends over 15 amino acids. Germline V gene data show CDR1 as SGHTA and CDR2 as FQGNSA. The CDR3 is CASSSGLAGPRTQYF. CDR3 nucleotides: TGTGCCAGCAGCTCGGGACTAGCGGGACCTCGGACCCAGTACTTC.

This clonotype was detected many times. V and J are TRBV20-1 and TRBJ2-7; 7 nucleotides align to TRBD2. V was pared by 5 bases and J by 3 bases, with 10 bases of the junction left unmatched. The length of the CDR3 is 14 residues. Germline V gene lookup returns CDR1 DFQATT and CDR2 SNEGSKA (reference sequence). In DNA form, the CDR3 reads TGCAGTGCTCAGACCGGGACTACGATCTACGAGCAGTACTTC. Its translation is CSAQTGTTIYEQYF.

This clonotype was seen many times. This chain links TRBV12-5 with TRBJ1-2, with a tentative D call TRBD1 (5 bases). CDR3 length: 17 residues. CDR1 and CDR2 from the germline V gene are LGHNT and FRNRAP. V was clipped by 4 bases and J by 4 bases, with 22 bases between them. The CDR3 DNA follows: TGTGCTAGTGGTTCGTGCTATTTGCAGGGAAAGACCTATGGCTACACCTTC. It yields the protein CASGSCYLQGKTYGYTF. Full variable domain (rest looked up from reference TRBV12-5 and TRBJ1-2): DARVTQTPRHKVTEMGQEVTMRCQPILGHNTVFWYRQTMMQGLELLAYFRNRAPLDDSGMPKDRFSAEMPDATLATLKIQPSEPRDSAVYFCASGSCYLQGKTYGYTFGSGTRLTVV.

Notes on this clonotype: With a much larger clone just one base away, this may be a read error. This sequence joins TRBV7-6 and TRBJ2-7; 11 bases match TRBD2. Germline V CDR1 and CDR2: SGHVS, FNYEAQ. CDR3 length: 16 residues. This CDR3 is CASSLVGTSGSYGQYF. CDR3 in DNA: TGTGCCAGCAGCTTAGTGGGGACTAGCGGCTCCTACGGGCAGTACTTC.